Each of the 23 T cell receptor beta chains below was sequenced from the same sample in a study of blood T cell repertoires in COVID-19. Profiled with immunoSEQ multiplex PCR; TCRdb holds only in-frame clones, not every one. Of hundreds of thousands of clones in the sample, about 87% were seen once. Sequencing was performed on peripheral blood. The receptors were gathered from a woman aged 30 to 39 with COVID-19, enrolled during active disease.

The DNA of the CDR3 is TGTGCCATCAGTAAGGACACCCCCCCACCCCTCCACTTT. This sequence encodes CAISKDTPPPLHF. The genes are TRBV10-3 and TRBJ1-6, with a possible D match to TRBD1 (5 bases). V was shortened by 5 bases and J by 11 bases, with 13 bases between the two germline ends. Germline CDR1 ENHRY, CDR2 SYGVKD. The CDR3 length is 13 residues.

The rearrangement uses TRBV7-2 and TRBJ1-1; a possible D gene is TRBD1 (6 bases). The germline V gene has CDR1 SGHTA and CDR2 FQGNSA. The V end was cut by 0 bases, the J end by 12 bases, with 17 bases between. The CDR3 length is 14 residues. This CDR3 reads CASSLALGGPYPFF. The CDR3, as DNA: TGTGCCAGCAGCTTAGCGCTTGGGGGCCCCTATCCTTTCTTT. The full variable domain, its missing parts supplied by reference TRBV7-2 and TRBJ1-1, is GAGVSQSPSNKVTEKGKDVELRCDPISGHTALYWYRQSLGQGLEFLIYFQGNSAPDKSGLPSDRFSAERTGGSVSTLTIQRTQQEDSAVYLCASSLALGGPYPFFGQGTRLTVV.

The chain is built from TRBV11-2 and TRBJ1-5; TRBD1 is a possible D gene (6 bases). The ends were cut back, 1 base at V and 7 bases at J, with 17 bases in the middle. The CDR3 length is 16 residues. Germline V gene sequence: CDR1 SGHAT, CDR2 FQNNGV. CDR3 protein: CASSLGATGKGQPQHF. CDR3 DNA sequence: TGTGCCAGCAGCTTAGGGGCCACAGGGAAGGGACAGCCCCAGCATTTT.

This clone was counted between two and nine times. CDR3 nucleotides: TGTGCCAGCAGCGGGGGGGAGGACAGGTGGAGGATGAACACTGAAGCTTTCTTT. This codes for CASSGGEDRWRMNTEAFF. V usage is TRBV9 and J usage is TRBJ1-1; 7 nucleotides agree with TRBD1. V shed 3 bases and J 0 bases; nucleotides not matched to a gene: 14. The CDR3 is made up of 18 amino acids. Germline CDR1 SGDLS, CDR2 YYNGEE.

This rearrangement joins TRBV7-6 to TRBJ2-1; TRBD1 aligns across 9 bases. CDR1 and CDR2 from the germline V gene are SGHVS and FNYEAQ. The CDR3 has 15 residues. V trimming: 5 bases; J trimming: 3 bases; junction bases outside the gene matches: 5. In DNA form, the CDR3 reads TGTGCCAGCAGCGCACGACAGGGGGTCTACAATGAGCAGTTCTTC. Translation: CASSARQGVYNEQFF.

This chain's CDR3 is CASSRTSGRINEQFF. CDR3 in DNA: TGTGCCAGCAGCCGGACTAGCGGGAGGATCAATGAGCAGTTCTTC. V gene TRBV11-2 combines with J gene TRBJ2-1; 14 bases are a match to TRBD2. The CDR3 spans 15 residues. Trimming cost V 5 bases and J 6 bases; bases outside gene matches: 3. Looked up from germline, CDR1 is SGHAT and CDR2 is FQNNGV.

This clone was detected only once. The V call is TRBV4-3, the J call TRBJ2-1; TRBD2 matches 11 bases. The trim removed 4 bases at V and 0 bases at J, leaving 20 bases unmatched. The CDR3 has 22 amino acids. Per the germline V gene, CDR1 is LGHNA and CDR2 is YSLEER. The CDR3 bases are TGCGCCAGCAGCCGCCTTTCCTCCGGGGGGACTAGCGGCCTGAGCTCCTACAATGAGCAGTTCTTC. Its translation is CASSRLSSGGTSGLSSYNEQFF.

This chain joins TRBV10-3 and TRBJ2-1; 7 nucleotides align to TRBD2. CDR3 length: 15 residues. Germline V gene data show CDR1 as ENHRY and CDR2 as SYGVKD. After removal of 3 bases from V and 4 bases from J, the junction contained 6 bases not matched to a gene. The CDR3, as DNA: TGTGCCATCAGTGATGACGCGGGAGCTTACAATGAGCAGTTCTTC. It yields the protein CAISDDAGAYNEQFF.

DNA of the CDR3: TGTGCCAGCAGTGACTTAGCGGGAGCAAATGAGGATGAGCAGTTCTTC. It yields the protein CASSDLAGANEDEQFF. This rearrangement joins TRBV25-1 to TRBJ2-1; 9 nucleotides match TRBD2. The CDR3 has 16 residues. The germline V gene encodes CDR1 MGHDK and CDR2 SYGVNS. V was clipped by 3 bases and J by 8 bases; unmatched bases: 11.

The chain is built from TRBV3-1 (or the pseudogene TRBV3-2) and TRBJ2-1; 7 bases line up with TRBD2. Trimming cost V 4 bases and J 0 bases; bases outside gene matches: 6. The CDR3 is made up of 16 amino acids. Germline values: CDR1 LGHDT, CDR2 YNNKEL (reference sequence). Here the CDR3 reads CASSRPGGLSYNEQFF. CDR3 coding DNA: TGTGCCAGCAGCCGTCCGGGGGGACTCTCCTACAATGAGCAGTTCTTC.

This clone appeared once. The chain carries TRBV24-1 and TRBJ2-5; TRBD1 matches 9 bases. Germline V gives CDR1 KGHDR, CDR2 SFDVKD. This CDR3 comprises 17 residues. The V gene end was trimmed by 0 bases and the J gene end by 0 bases; junction bases not matched to a gene: 4. CDR3 in amino acids: CATSDLTGGAHQETQYF. The CDR3 DNA follows: TGTGCCACCAGTGATTTGACAGGGGGCGCTCACCAAGAGACCCAGTACTTC.

V and J are TRBV19 and TRBJ2-3, with D tentatively TRBD2 (6 bases). Germline loops: CDR1 LNHDA, CDR2 SQIVND (reference sequence). The V gene lost 4 bases and the J gene lost 2 bases, with 13 bases spanning the gap. The length of the CDR3 is 15 residues. The CDR3 DNA reads as TGTGCCAGTAGTACGGCGGGGAGATCCACAGATACGCAGTATTTT. Protein product: CASSTAGRSTDTQYF.

The chain is built from TRBV27 and TRBJ2-7; D uncertain. The CDR3 totals 14 residues. V shed 2 bases and J shed 4 bases, with 12 bases lying between them. Germline V lookup: CDR1 MNHEY, CDR2 SMNVEV (reference sequence). The CDR3 nucleotides read TGTGCCAGCAGTTTAGGAGATCCGACGTACGAGCAGTACTTC. This codes for CASSLGDPTYEQYF.

The V gene is TRBV2, the J gene TRBJ1-1, with 7 bases aligning to TRBD1. CDR1 is SNHLY, CDR2 FYNNEI, per germline. This CDR3 is 14 amino acids long. Trimming at V came to 3 bases and at J to 8 bases, leaving 9 bases not matched to a gene. The CDR3 protein is CASSDQGDSREAFF. CDR3 nucleotide sequence: TGTGCCAGCAGTGATCAGGGGGATTCTAGGGAAGCTTTCTTT.

This clone occurred once. The rearrangement joins TRBV29-1 to TRBJ1-1, with TRBD1 matching over 8 bases. Germline CDR1 and CDR2: SQVTM and ANQGSEA. This CDR3 contains 14 residues. Losses at the gene ends were 7 bases for V and 8 bases for J; bases not matched to a gene: 15. CDR3: CSADPAGTGIEAFF. The CDR3 region has the DNA TGCAGCGCCGATCCCGCAGGGACAGGCATAGAAGCTTTCTTT. The variable domain in full, completed from reference TRBV29-1 and TRBJ1-1, reads SAVISQKPSRDICQRGTSLTIQCQVDSQVTMMFWYRQQPGQSLTLIATANQGSEATYESGFVIDKFPISRPNLTFSTLTVSNMSPEDSSIYLCSADPAGTGIEAFFGQGTRLTVV.

The chain is built from TRBV6-2 or TRBV6-3 and TRBJ2-5, with 14 bases that match TRBD2. Unmatched junction bases numbered 10, after V lost 5 bases and J lost 5 bases. The length of the CDR3 is 17 residues. In germline, CDR1 is MNHEY, CDR2 SVGEGT. In DNA form, the CDR3 reads TGTGCCAGCAGTCCGCCCCGACTAGCGGGAGGGGGGGAGACCCAGTACTTC. Its protein is CASSPPRLAGGGETQYF.

CDR3: CASRPDRNTEAFF. The CDR3 nucleotides are TGTGCCAGCAGACCTGACAGGAACACTGAAGCTTTCTTT. The chain joins TRBV7-2 to TRBJ1-1; a weak D match, TRBD1 (5 bases). Per the germline V gene, CDR1 is SGHTA and CDR2 is FQGNSA. Trimming removed 6 bases at V and 1 base at J, with 9 bases between. This CDR3 has 13 residues.

J is TRBJ2-1 and V is TRBV4-3; a weak D match, TRBD1 (5 bases). The CDR3 is 17 residues long. The germline V gene has CDR1 LGHNA and CDR2 YSLEER. V dropped 2 bases and J dropped 0 bases, with 14 bases sitting between them. The CDR3 region has the DNA TGCGCCAGCAGCCAATCCACAGGTCCTAACTCCTACAATGAGCAGTTCTTC. Amino acid sequence: CASSQSTGPNSYNEQFF.

The J gene is TRBJ2-1, the V gene TRBV5-4; maybe TRBD1 (7 bases). V was clipped by 1 base and J by 6 bases, with 8 bases between them. The CDR3 totals 13 residues. Germline V CDR1 and CDR2: SGHNT, YYREEE (reference sequence). The CDR3 loop reads CASSLQGGNEQFF. Written as DNA, the CDR3 is TGTGCCAGCAGCTTGCAGGGGGGCAATGAGCAGTTCTTC.

The DNA of the CDR3 is TGTGCTAGTGGTTTGGGGAACAGGGGAAACACTGAAGCTTTCTTT. It codes for CASGLGNRGNTEAFF. The rearrangement joins TRBV12-5 to TRBJ1-1; 7 bases are a match to TRBD1. The CDR3 covers 15 residues. The V segment lost 1 base and the J segment 2 bases; nucleotides outside the gene matches: 4. Germline V lookup: CDR1 LGHNT, CDR2 FRNRAP.

The chain uses TRBV29-1 and TRBJ1-1, with 7 bases lining up with TRBD1. The CDR3 runs to 16 residues. CDR1 and CDR2 from the germline V gene are SQVTM and ANQGSEA. The V segment lost 7 bases and the J segment 1 base; nucleotides outside the gene matches: 15. DNA for the CDR3: TGCAGCGGAACAGGGGAGAGATTGGGATGGAACACTGAAGCTTTCTTT. Translated: CSGTGERLGWNTEAFF.

This clone was seen just once. CDR3 in amino acids: CATSTTSTDTQYF. The CDR3 bases are TGCGCCACCTCTACCACTAGCACAGATACGCAGTATTTT. The chain is built from TRBV10-2 and TRBJ2-3, with D hard to call. The germline V and J ends were trimmed by 10 bases and 0 bases, with 11 bases remaining between them. The CDR3 loop spans 13 amino acids. Germline V CDR1 and CDR2: WSHSY, SAAADI.

This chain uses TRBV13 with TRBJ2-1; 9 positions match TRBD2. The V segment lost 3 bases and the J segment 9 bases; nucleotides outside the gene matches: 15. The CDR3 runs 17 residues. The germline V gene has CDR1 PRHDT and CDR2 FYEKMQ (reference sequence). Written as DNA, the CDR3 is TGTGCCAGCAGCTTTGGGATAGGGCTAGCGGGGTCTTCTGAGCAGTTCTTC. As protein: CASSFGIGLAGSSEQFF.